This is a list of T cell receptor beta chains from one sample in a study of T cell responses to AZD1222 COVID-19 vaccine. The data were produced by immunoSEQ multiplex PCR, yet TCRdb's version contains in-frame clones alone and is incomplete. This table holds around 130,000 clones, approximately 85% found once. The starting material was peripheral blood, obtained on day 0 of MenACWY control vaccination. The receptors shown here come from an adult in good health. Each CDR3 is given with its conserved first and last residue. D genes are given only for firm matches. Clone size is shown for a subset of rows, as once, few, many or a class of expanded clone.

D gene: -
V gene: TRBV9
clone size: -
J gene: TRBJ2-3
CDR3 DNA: TGTGCCAGCAGCGTCGCAGAAGATACGCAGTATTTT
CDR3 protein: CASSVAEDTQYF

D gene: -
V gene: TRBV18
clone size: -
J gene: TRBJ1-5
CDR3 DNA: TGTGCCAGCTCACCTGGATGGGGGGTTGAGGGCAATCAGCCCCAGCATTTT
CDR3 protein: CASSPGWGVEGNQPQHF

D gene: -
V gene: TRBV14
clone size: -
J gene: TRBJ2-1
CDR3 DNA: TGTGCCAGCAGCCGATCCGGGGTCCGCAATGAGCAGTTCTTC
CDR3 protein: CASSRSGVRNEQFF

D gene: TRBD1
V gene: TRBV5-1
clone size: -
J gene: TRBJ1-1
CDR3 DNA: TGCGCCAGCAGCTTGACCGGGACAGGGGGCGCCATGAACACTGAAGCTTTCTTT
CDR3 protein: CASSLTGTGGAMNTEAFF

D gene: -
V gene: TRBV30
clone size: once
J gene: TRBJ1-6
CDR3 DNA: TGTGCCTGGAGTGTAGGGGCGGCTAGTAATTCACCCCTCCACTTT
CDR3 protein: CAWSVGAASNSPLHF

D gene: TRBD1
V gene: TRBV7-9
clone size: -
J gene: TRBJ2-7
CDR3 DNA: TGTGCCAGCAGCTTAGCTACGGGGACAGGGGCCTACGAGCAGTACTTC
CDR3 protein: CASSLATGTGAYEQYF

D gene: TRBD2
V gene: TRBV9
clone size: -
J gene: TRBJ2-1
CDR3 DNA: TGTGCCAGCAGCGCCCGACTAGCGGAAGCGCTATACAATGAGCAGTTCTTC
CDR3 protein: CASSARLAEALYNEQFF

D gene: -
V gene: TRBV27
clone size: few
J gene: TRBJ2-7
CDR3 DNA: TGTGCCAGCAGCCGGGTGAGCTCCTACGAGCAGTACTTC
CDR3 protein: CASSRVSSYEQYF

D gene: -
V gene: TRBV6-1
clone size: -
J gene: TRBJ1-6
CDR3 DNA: TGTGCCAGCAGTGAAACCGGGGTGATCGGCAGACCCCTCCACTTT
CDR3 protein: CASSETGVIGRPLHF

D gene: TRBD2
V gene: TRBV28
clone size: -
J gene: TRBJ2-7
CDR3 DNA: TGTGCCAGCAGTTTGGACCTAGCGGCCTACGAGCAGTACTTC
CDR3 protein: CASSLDLAAYEQYF

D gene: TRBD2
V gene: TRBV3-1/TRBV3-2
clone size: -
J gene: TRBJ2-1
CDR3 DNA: TGTGCCAGCAGCCCCCAACTAGCGGGTTCCTACAATGAGCAGTTCTTC
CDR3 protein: CASSPQLAGSYNEQFF

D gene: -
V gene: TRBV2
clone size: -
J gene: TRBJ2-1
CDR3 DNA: TGTGCCAGCAGTGAAACCCGTACTAGTATCGCGCGATTCTTC
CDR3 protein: CASSETRTSIARFF

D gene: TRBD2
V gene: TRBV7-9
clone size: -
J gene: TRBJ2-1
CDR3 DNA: TGTGCCAGCAGCCGAGGGTCACTAGCGCGGCTCCACAATGAGCAGTTCTTC
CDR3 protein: CASSRGSLARLHNEQFF

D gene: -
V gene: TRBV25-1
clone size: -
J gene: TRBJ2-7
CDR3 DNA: TGTGCCAGCAGGGCCGCTTCGGGGACCTACGAGCAGTACTTC
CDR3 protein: CASRAASGTYEQYF

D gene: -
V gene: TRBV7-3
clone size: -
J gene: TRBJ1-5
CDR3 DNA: TGTGCCAGCAGCCCTTATAGCAATCAGCCCCAGCATTTT
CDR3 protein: CASSPYSNQPQHF

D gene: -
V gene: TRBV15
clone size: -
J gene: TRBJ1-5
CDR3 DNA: TGTGCCACCAGCAGAGAAACGAGGGGTCAGCCCCAGCATTTT
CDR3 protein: CATSRETRGQPQHF

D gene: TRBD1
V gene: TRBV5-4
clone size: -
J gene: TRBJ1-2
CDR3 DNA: TGTGCCAGCAGCCCGCGGGAACAGGGGCCCTACTATGGCTACACCTTC
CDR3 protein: CASSPREQGPYYGYTF

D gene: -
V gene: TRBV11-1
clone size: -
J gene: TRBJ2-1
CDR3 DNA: TGTGCCAGCAGCTTAATGATGTATAAGCAGTTCTTC
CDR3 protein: CASSLMMYKQFF

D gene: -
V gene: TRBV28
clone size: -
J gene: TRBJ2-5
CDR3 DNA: TGTGCCAGCAGTTTCAGAACTGGAGGCGTTCAAGAGACCCAGTACTTC
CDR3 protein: CASSFRTGGVQETQYF

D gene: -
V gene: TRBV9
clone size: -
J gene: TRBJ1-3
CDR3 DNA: TGTGCCAGCAGCGTAGACGGATACTCTGGAAACACCATATATTTT
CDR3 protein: CASSVDGYSGNTIYF

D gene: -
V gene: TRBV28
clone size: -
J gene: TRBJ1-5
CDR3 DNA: TGTGCCAGCAGTTTAAGGGGAGGACAGCCCCAGCATTTT
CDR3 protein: CASSLRGGQPQHF

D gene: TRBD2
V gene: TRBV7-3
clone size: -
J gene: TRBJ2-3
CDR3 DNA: TGTGCCAGCAGCTTATTGGGAGGGCCCCCAGATACGCAGTATTTT
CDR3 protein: CASSLLGGPPDTQYF

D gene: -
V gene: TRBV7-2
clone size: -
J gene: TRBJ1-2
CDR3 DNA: TGTGCCAGCAGCTTATTTGGCAGCCCATATGGCTACACCTTC
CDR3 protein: CASSLFGSPYGYTF

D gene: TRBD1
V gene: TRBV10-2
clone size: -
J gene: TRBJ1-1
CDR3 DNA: TGCGCCAGCAGTGAGTCCGACTATACAGGGGCGGGGACTGAAGCTTTCTTT
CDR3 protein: CASSESDYTGAGTEAFF

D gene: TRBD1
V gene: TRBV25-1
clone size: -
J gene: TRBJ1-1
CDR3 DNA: TGTGCCAGCAGTGTAACGACAGGGGAAGGCACTGAAGCTTTCTTT
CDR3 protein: CASSVTTGEGTEAFF

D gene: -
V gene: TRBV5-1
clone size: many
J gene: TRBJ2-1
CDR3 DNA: TGCGCCAGCAGCTTGGGAGTGAACAATGAGCAGTTCTTC
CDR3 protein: CASSLGVNNEQFF

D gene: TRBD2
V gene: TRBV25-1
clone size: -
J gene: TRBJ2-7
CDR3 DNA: TGTGCCAGCAGTGTACTAGCGGGAGACAGGGAGCAGTACTTC
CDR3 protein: CASSVLAGDREQYF

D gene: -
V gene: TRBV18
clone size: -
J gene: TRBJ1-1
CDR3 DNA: TGTGCCAGCTCACCTCGAAACACTGAAGCTTTCTTT
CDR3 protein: CASSPRNTEAFF

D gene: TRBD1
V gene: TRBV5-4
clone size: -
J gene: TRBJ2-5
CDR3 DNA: TGTGCCAGCAGCAGGGGACAGGGGGCTGGGGAGACCCAGTACTTC
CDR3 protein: CASSRGQGAGETQYF

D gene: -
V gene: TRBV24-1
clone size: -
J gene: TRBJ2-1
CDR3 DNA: TGTGCCACCAGTGGAATGGGACCGGGAGTTCAGTTTATCGATGAGCAGTTCTTC
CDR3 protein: CATSGMGPGVQFIDEQFF

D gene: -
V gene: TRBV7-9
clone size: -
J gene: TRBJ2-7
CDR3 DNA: TGTGCCAGCAGGTTCGGGAGTGGGGAGCAGTACTTC
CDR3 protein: CASRFGSGEQYF

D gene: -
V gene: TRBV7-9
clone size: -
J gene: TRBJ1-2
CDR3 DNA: TGTGCCAGCAGCTTAGTTGCAGGGCCGTCTTGGGGCTACACCTTC
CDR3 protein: CASSLVAGPSWGYTF

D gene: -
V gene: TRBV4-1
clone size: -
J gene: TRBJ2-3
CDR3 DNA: TGCGCCAGCAGCCAAGTAATGGTTTCCACAGATACGCAGTATTTT
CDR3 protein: CASSQVMVSTDTQYF

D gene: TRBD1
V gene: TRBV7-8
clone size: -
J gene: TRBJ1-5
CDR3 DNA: TGTGCCAGCAGCTCGGACAGGGTAGATCAGCCCCAGCATTTT
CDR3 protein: CASSSDRVDQPQHF

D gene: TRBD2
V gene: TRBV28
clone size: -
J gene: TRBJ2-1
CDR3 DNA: TGTGCCAGCAGGCCCCGGACTAGCGGGGTCCCAAATGAGCAGTTCTTC
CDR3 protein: CASRPRTSGVPNEQFF

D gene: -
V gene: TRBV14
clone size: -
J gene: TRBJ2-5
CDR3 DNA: TGTGCCAGCAGCCGAAGAGGAGAGGGAGAGACCCAGTACTTC
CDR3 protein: CASSRRGEGETQYF

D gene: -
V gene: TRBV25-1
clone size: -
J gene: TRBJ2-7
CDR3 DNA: TGTGCCAGCACCCCTAGCACGGGCGAGCAGTACTTC
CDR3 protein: CASTPSTGEQYF

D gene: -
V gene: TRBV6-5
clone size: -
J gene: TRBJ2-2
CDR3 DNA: TGTGCCAGCAGTTATTTCGGGCCTTCTGTCGCCGGGGAGCTGTTTTTT
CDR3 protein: CASSYFGPSVAGELFF

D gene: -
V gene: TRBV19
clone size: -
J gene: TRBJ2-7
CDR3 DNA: TGTGCCAGTAGTCTGCGAAGAACAGGACGCAACGAGCAGTACTTC
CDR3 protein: CASSLRRTGRNEQYF

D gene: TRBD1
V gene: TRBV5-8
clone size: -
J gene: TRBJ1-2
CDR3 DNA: TGTGCCAGCAGCTTTGGACAGGGGCTCCATGGCTACACCTTC
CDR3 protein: CASSFGQGLHGYTF

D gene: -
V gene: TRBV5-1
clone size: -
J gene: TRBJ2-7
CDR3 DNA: TGCGCCAGCAGCTTGGGCGCAGCCCGAGAGCAGTACTTC
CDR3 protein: CASSLGAAREQYF

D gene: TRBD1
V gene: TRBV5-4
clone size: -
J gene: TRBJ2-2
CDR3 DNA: TGTGCCAGCAGCTGGGACAGGGGGGGGACCGGGGAGCTGTTTTTT
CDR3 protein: CASSWDRGGTGELFF

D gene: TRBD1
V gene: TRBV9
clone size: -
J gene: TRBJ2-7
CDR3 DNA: TGTGCCAGCAGCGAGGACAGGGGCCACGAGCAGTACTTC
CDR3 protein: CASSEDRGHEQYF

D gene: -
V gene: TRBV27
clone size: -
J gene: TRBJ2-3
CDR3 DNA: TGTGCCAGCTCAAGGGGCCTGAGCACAGATACGCAGTATTTT
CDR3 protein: CASSRGLSTDTQYF

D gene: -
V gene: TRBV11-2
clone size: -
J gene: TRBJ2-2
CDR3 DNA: TGTGCCAGCAGCTCAGCACGCTCAGGGGTTGGTGCCGGGGAGCTGTTTTTT
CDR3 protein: CASSSARSGVGAGELFF

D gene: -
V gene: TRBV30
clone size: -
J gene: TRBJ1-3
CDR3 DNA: TGTGCCTGGAGTGTACCCGGTGGAAACACCATATATTTT
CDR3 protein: CAWSVPGGNTIYF

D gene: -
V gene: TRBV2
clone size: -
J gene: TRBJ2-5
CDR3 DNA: TGTGCCAGCAGGAGAGCGGATCGGGGGACCCAGTACTTC
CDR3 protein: CASRRADRGTQYF

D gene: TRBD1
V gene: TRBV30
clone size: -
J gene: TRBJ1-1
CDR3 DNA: TGTGCCGGGGGGACAGCCCTTGAAGCTTTCTTT
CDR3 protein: CAGGTALEAFF

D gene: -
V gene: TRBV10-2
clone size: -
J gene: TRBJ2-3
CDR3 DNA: TGCGCCACCCTGTTGAGAGATACGCAGTATTTT
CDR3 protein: CATLLRDTQYF

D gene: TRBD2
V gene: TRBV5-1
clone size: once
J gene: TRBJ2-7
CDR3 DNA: TGCGCCAGCAGCTTGGGACTAGCGGGGGACTACGAGCAGTACTTC
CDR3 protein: CASSLGLAGDYEQYF

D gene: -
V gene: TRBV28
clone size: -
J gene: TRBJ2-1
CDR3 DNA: TGTGCCAGCAGTTCCGGGCCTGACTCGGAGCAGTTCTTC
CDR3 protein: CASSSGPDSEQFF

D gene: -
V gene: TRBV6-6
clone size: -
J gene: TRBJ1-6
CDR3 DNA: TGTGCCAGCAGTTACTACGGAGATTCGTCACCCCTCCACTTT
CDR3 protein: CASSYYGDSSPLHF

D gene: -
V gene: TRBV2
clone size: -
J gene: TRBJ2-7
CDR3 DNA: TGTGCCAGCACCCAGCCTTTCTCCTACGAGCAGTACTTC
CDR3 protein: CASTQPFSYEQYF

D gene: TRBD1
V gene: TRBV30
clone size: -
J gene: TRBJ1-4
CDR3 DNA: TGTGCCTGGAAAAAGGGACAGGGCCCTAATGAAAAACTGTTTTTT
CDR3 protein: CAWKKGQGPNEKLFF

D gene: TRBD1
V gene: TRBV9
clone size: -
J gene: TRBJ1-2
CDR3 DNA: TGTGCCAGCACTTTTGGACCCGGGACAGGGGATGGCTACACCTTC
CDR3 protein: CASTFGPGTGDGYTF

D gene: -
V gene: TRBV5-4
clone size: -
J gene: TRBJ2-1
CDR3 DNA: TGTGCCAGCGCCCGGGACACAGGCTCCTACAATGAGCAGTTCTTC
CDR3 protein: CASARDTGSYNEQFF

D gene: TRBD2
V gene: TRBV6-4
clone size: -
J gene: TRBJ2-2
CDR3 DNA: TGTGCCAGCAGTGAATACGGGACTAGCGGGAGGCTGTCGGCCGGGGAGCTGTTTTTT
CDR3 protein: CASSEYGTSGRLSAGELFF

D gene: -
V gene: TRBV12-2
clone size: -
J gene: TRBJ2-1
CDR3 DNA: TGTGCAAGTCGCTTAGTCTCAAGCTACAATGAGCAGTTCTTC
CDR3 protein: CASRLVSSYNEQFF

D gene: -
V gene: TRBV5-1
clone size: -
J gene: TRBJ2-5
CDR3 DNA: TGCGCCAGCAGCTTGGACGTGACAAACCAAGAGACCCAGTACTTC
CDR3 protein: CASSLDVTNQETQYF